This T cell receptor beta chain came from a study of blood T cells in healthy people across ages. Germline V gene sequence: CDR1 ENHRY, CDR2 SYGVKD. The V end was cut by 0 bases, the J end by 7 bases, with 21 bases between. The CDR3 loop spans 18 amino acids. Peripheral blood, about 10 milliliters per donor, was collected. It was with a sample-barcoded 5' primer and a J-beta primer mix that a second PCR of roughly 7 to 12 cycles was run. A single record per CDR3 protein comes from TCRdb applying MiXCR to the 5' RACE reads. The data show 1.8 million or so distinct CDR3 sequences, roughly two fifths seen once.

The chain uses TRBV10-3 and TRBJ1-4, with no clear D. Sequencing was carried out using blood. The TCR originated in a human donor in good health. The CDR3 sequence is CAISESRGRTQSGEKLFF. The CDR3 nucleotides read TGTGCCATCAGTGAGTCAAGAGGGAGAACCCAGAGCGGTGAAAAACTGTTTTTT.